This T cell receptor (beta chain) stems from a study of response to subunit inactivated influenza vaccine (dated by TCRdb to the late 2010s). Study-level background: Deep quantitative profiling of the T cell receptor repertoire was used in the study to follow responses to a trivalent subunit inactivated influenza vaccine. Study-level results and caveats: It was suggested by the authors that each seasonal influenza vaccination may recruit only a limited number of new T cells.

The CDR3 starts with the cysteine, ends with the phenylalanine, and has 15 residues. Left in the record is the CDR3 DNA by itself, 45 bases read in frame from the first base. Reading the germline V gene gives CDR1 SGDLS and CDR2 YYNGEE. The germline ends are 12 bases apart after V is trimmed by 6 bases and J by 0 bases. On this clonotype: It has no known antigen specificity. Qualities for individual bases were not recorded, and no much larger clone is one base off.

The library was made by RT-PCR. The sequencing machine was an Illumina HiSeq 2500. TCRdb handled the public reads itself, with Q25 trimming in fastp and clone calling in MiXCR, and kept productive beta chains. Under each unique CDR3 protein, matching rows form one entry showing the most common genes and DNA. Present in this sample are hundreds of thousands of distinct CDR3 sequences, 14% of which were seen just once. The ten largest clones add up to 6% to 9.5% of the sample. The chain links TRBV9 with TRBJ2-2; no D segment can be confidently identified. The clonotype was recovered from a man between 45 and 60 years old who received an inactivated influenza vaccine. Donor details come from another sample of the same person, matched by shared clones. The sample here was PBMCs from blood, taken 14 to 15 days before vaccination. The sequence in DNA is TGTGCCAGCACCCCCGAGGCGGCGAACACCGGGGAGCTGTTTTTT. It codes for CASTPEAANTGELFF.